The T cell receptor (beta chain) under discussion was sequenced for a study of shared clonotypes between healthy human individuals. As for the study in general: The people who gave samples were a couple of women and three men aged 18 to 49.

Deep was the level at which the assay was run. Original data processing: Filtering was not the same, since immunoSEQ gave junction-only sequences without quality scores. Repertoires were generated with immunoSEQ multiplex PCR, while TCRdb's copy carries only in-frame clones and drops some. For V, J and clone size, that table is used; D and trimming come from the DNA. This table holds 450,000 or so clones, roughly four fifths found once. The J segment lost 5 bases and the V segment lost 5 bases, leaving 4 bases of the junction unmatched. From germline, CDR1 is MNHEY and CDR2 SMNVEV (reference sequence). The CDR3 contains 13 residues.

Sequencing was carried out using PBMCs. The TCR originated in a woman in her thirties or forties in good health. Some clones in this sample may be carry-over from other donors' samples. J is TRBJ2-5 and V is TRBV27; 8 nucleotides line up with TRBD1. The CDR3 DNA is TGTGCCAGCAGTCCGCGACAGGGGGAGACCCAGTACTTC. Its translation: CASSPRQGETQYF.